The rows below give T cell receptor beta chains drawn from one sample of a study of blood T cell repertoires in COVID-19. The protocol was immunoSEQ multiplex PCR, while the TCRdb copy is restricted to in-frame clones and leaves out a portion. The sample yields roughly 200,000 clones, nearly 90% seen once. Sequences were obtained from peripheral blood. The receptor source for this set is a woman between 18 and 29 years old who had recovered from COVID-19. Both conserved end residues are part of each CDR3. D genes are given only for firm matches. Only part of the rows carry a size: once, few, many, or a class if the clone is expanded.

abundance,v_gene,j_gene,d_gene,len,CDR3aa,CDR3nt
-,TRBV30,TRBJ2-7,TRBD2,14,CACTIAGVLDEQYF,TGTGCCTGTACGATAGCGGGAGTGTTGGACGAGCAGTACTTC
-,TRBV4-1,TRBJ1-5,-,17,CASSPGSRGKSNQPQHF,TGCGCCAGCAGCCCGGGGAGCAGGGGAAAGAGCAATCAGCCCCAGCATTTT
once,TRBV9,TRBJ2-7,-,12,CASSVVGGEQYF,TGTGCCAGCAGCGTAGTGGGGGGCGAGCAGTACTTC
-,TRBV18,TRBJ2-7,-,15,CASSPPEGLRYEQYF,TGTGCCAGCTCACCACCGGAGGGGCTTAGGTACGAGCAGTACTTC
-,TRBV11-3,TRBJ2-3,TRBD2,16,CASSLGLAGTTDTQYF,TGTGCCAGCAGCCTGGGACTAGCGGGAACCACAGATACGCAGTATTTT
-,TRBV11-3,TRBJ2-2,-,15,CASSLMSGNTGELFF,TGTGCCAGCAGCTTAATGTCAGGAAACACCGGGGAGCTGTTTTTT
-,TRBV2,TRBJ2-7,TRBD1,13,CASNKGQGYEQYF,TGTGCCAGCAACAAAGGACAGGGCTACGAGCAGTACTTC
once,TRBV9,TRBJ1-1,-,12,CASSVAGGEAFF,TGTGCCAGCAGCGTAGCGGGAGGTGAAGCTTTCTTT
-,TRBV19,TRBJ2-5,TRBD2,16,CASSAPGLAGGETQYF,TGTGCCAGTAGTGCCCCGGGACTAGCGGGAGGCGAGACCCAGTACTTC
-,TRBV20-1,TRBJ2-3,TRBD2,17,CSASDQTSGRGADTQYF,TGCAGTGCTAGTGACCAGACTAGCGGGAGAGGGGCAGATACGCAGTATTTT
few,TRBV6-2/TRBV6-3,TRBJ2-7,TRBD2,18,CASSRHKPNLAGDREQYF,TGTGCCAGCAGCCGTCACAAACCCAATTTAGCGGGAGACAGGGAGCAGTACTTC
-,TRBV5-1,TRBJ1-5,-,13,CASSLTGNQPQHF,TGCGCCAGCAGCTTGACAGGTAATCAGCCCCAGCATTTT
-,TRBV19,TRBJ1-1,-,10,CATVQDQAFF,TGTGCCACCGTACAGGATCAAGCTTTCTTT
-,TRBV7-2,TRBJ2-6,TRBD1,15,CACGQGYAGANVLTF,TGTGCCTGCGGACAGGGGTACGCTGGGGCCAACGTCCTGACTTTC
-,TRBV6-5,TRBJ2-7,TRBD2,14,CASTLLAVSNEQYF,TGTGCCAGCACCCTACTAGCGGTATCGAACGAGCAGTACTTC
-,TRBV9,TRBJ2-2,-,15,CASSVGGPGTGELFF,TGTGCCAGCAGCGTAGGGGGGCCGGGCACCGGGGAGCTGTTTTTT
-,TRBV12-5,TRBJ1-2,-,16,CASGLVGGRYNYGYTF,TGTGCTAGTGGTTTGGTCGGGGGACGTTATAACTATGGCTACACCTTC
once,TRBV27,TRBJ2-1,TRBD2,14,CASSFSGRHNEQFF,TGTGCCAGCAGTTTTAGCGGGAGGCACAATGAGCAGTTCTTC
-,TRBV19,TRBJ1-2,-,14,CASSIIGVNYGYTF,TGTGCCAGTAGTATTATCGGGGTTAACTATGGCTACACCTTC
-,TRBV19,TRBJ1-1,-,14,CASSIQGGNTEAFF,TGTGCCAGTAGTATCCAGGGAGGGAACACTGAAGCTTTCTTT
-,TRBV7-9,TRBJ2-6,-,17,CASSLFTTRSGANVLTF,TGTGCCAGCAGCTTATTTACTACTCGCTCTGGGGCCAACGTCCTGACTTTC
-,TRBV19,TRBJ1-2,-,20,CASSITQGPRVGDHNYGYTF,TGTGCCAGTAGTATCACACAGGGCCCCCGCGTCGGGGACCATAACTATGGCTACACCTTC
-,TRBV7-8,TRBJ1-5,-,17,CASSLPQGRRTYQPQHF,TGTGCCAGCAGCCTCCCACAGGGAAGGCGGACCTATCAGCCCCAGCATTTT
-,TRBV3-1/TRBV3-2,TRBJ2-2,TRBD2,18,CASSQVIPSSGNTGELFF,TGTGCCAGCAGCCAAGTAATCCCATCTAGCGGGAACACCGGGGAGCTGTTTTTT
-,TRBV19,TRBJ2-2,TRBD1,16,CASSESTGGNTGELFF,TGTGCCAGTAGTGAATCCACAGGGGGAAACACCGGGGAGCTGTTTTTT
-,TRBV6-5,TRBJ1-2,TRBD1,15,CASSLTQGALYGYTF,TGTGCCAGCAGCCTCACACAGGGGGCGCTCTATGGCTACACCTTC
-,TRBV4-2,TRBJ2-2,-,14,CASSPGGDTGELFF,TGTGCCAGCAGCCCTGGTGGAGATACCGGGGAGCTGTTTTTT
-,TRBV25-1,TRBJ2-3,TRBD2,16,CASSPMTSRSTDTQYF,TGTGCCAGCAGCCCCATGACTAGCAGAAGCACAGATACGCAGTATTTT
-,TRBV30,TRBJ2-1,TRBD2,14,CAWRSGTSGNEQFF,TGTGCCTGGAGGTCCGGGACTAGCGGCAATGAGCAGTTCTTC
-,TRBV18,TRBJ2-2,-,15,CASSPERADTGELFF,TGTGCCAGCTCACCAGAGAGGGCTGACACCGGGGAGCTGTTTTTT
-,TRBV4-1,TRBJ1-3,-,17,CASSQDSSGNSGNTIYF,TGCGCCAGCAGCCAAGACTCATCGGGTAACTCTGGAAACACCATATATTTT
-,TRBV29-1,TRBJ2-1,TRBD1,16,CSVAGTGGAEYNEQFF,TGCAGCGTAGCCGGGACAGGGGGCGCAGAATACAATGAGCAGTTCTTC
-,TRBV4-3,TRBJ1-2,TRBD1,16,CASSQDTTGARYGYTF,TGCGCCAGCAGCCAGGACACTACAGGGGCCAGATATGGCTACACCTTC
once,TRBV27,TRBJ2-1,-,13,CASGLFGYNEQFF,TGTGCCAGCGGCCTGTTCGGGTACAATGAGCAGTTCTTC
-,TRBV2,TRBJ1-4,-,11,CASSEATDLFF,TGTGCCAGCAGTGAAGCGACAGATCTGTTTTTT
-,TRBV27,TRBJ1-2,TRBD1,11,CASSTGGGYTF,TGTGCCAGCAGCACAGGGGGTGGCTACACCTTC
-,TRBV13,TRBJ2-5,TRBD1,13,CASSLGQKETQYF,TGTGCCAGCAGCTTGGGACAGAAGGAGACCCAGTACTTC
-,TRBV3-1/TRBV3-2,TRBJ1-2,-,9,CASSPPDTF,TGTGCCAGCAGCCCTCCTGACACCTTC
-,TRBV6-5,TRBJ2-1,TRBD2,15,CASSYSPLAGDEQFF,TGTGCCAGCAGTTACTCTCCACTAGCGGGAGATGAGCAGTTCTTC
once,TRBV14,TRBJ2-7,-,13,CASSQWRAYEQYF,TGTGCCAGCAGCCAATGGCGGGCCTACGAGCAGTACTTC
-,TRBV6-2/TRBV6-3,TRBJ1-1,-,14,CASSDGGADTEAFF,TGTGCCAGCAGCGACGGGGGGGCCGACACTGAAGCTTTCTTT
-,TRBV5-1,TRBJ2-1,TRBD2,19,CASSLKRLAGGPLYNEQFF,TGCGCCAGCAGCTTGAAAAGACTAGCGGGAGGGCCTTTGTACAATGAGCAGTTCTTC
-,TRBV4-3,TRBJ2-7,-,13,CASSAEVGYEQYF,TGCGCCAGCAGCGCGGAGGTGGGCTACGAGCAGTACTTC
-,TRBV6-2/TRBV6-3,TRBJ1-5,TRBD1,17,CASSYSRTGASNQPQHF,TGTGCCAGCAGTTACTCTCGGACAGGGGCCAGCAATCAGCCCCAGCATTTT
-,TRBV29-1,TRBJ1-1,TRBD1,13,CSVYRGMNTEAFF,TGCAGCGTATACAGGGGCATGAACACTGAAGCTTTCTTT
once,TRBV4-2,TRBJ2-7,-,15,CASSQVAAVSYEQYF,TGTGCCAGCAGCCAAGTAGCGGCAGTCTCCTACGAGCAGTACTTC
-,TRBV5-6,TRBJ2-3,TRBD1,16,CASSYGQGVPTDTQYF,TGTGCCAGCAGCTATGGACAGGGTGTCCCCACAGATACGCAGTATTTT
-,TRBV9,TRBJ1-4,-,13,CASSVDKNEKLFF,TGTGCCAGCAGCGTAGACAAAAATGAAAAACTGTTTTTT
-,TRBV27,TRBJ1-1,TRBD1,15,CASSLSVAGGTEAFF,TGTGCCAGCAGTTTATCGGTGGCAGGGGGCACTGAAGCTTTCTTT
-,TRBV5-1,TRBJ2-7,-,14,CASSLWGTTYEQYF,TGCGCCAGCAGCTTGTGGGGGACAACCTACGAGCAGTACTTC
-,TRBV19,TRBJ1-2,TRBD1,18,CASSDPRRTGRNPYGYTF,TGTGCCAGTAGCGATCCCCGCAGGACAGGGAGAAACCCCTATGGCTACACCTTC
-,TRBV19,TRBJ1-2,-,13,CASSITVNYGYTF,TGTGCCAGTAGTATAACGGTTAACTATGGCTACACCTTC